This TCR beta chain comes out of a study of cytomegalovirus exposure and HLA in healthy donors. This CDR3 comprises 15 residues. Looked up from germline, CDR1 is SEHNR and CDR2 is FQNEAQ (reference sequence). Notes on the study in general: A cluster of highly shared sequence variants was likely a sequencing artifact. V- and J-gene trimming of TCR beta was linked (in a later analysis) to a missense DCLRE1C variant.

On this clone itself: Its antigen is undetermined.

13 Jbeta primers and 60 Vbeta primers were used for the PCR. Methods used by the authors: Among the unique TCR beta chains that a later analysis counted, around 72 million in all, 10 million to 14 million were shared. Clones were sequenced by immunoSEQ multiplex PCR, and TCRdb holds only the in-frame ones, with some missing. The DNA was the basis for D and trimming; V, J and clone size are from that table. Seen here are 130,000 or so clones, around 83% observed once, and the top ten hold 3%. Material: PBMCs. The clonotype comes from a woman in her late teens or twenties in good health and CMV-seropositive. V usage is TRBV7-9 and J usage is TRBJ2-5; 7 positions match TRBD2. The J call is doubtful: the DNA matches TRBJ2-7 better. The CDR3 DNA is TGTGCCAGCAGCTTCGGGACTACGGCGGGCTACGAGCAGTACTTC. This encodes CASSFGTTAGYEQYF.